Below, 2 T cell receptor beta chains from the same sample are listed, as sequenced in a study of human T cells and chemical hapten exposure. Described time point: pre-sensitization, week 0. Treatment here: therapeutic diphenylcyclopropenone sensitization with weekly scalp DPC. TCRdb reprocessed the RACE reads with MiXCR, giving one entry per CDR3 protein. The sample consists of around 250,000 distinct CDR3 sequences, approximately 8.6% of them appearing once. The source material was whole blood, sampled in connection with sensitization to the hapten diphenylcyclopropenone (DPC). Source of these receptors: a woman in her 40s with alopecia areata. Some clones in this sample may be carry-over from other donors' samples.

This clonotype has ten or more counts. This chain links TRBV29-1 with TRBJ2-1; 16 bases are shared with TRBD2. The V gene end was trimmed by 6 bases and the J gene end by 10 bases; junction bases not matched to a gene: 12. The germline V gene encodes CDR1 SQVTM and CDR2 ANQGSEA. This CDR3 has 16 residues. The DNA for the CDR3 is TGCAGCGTGACCCCAGGGACTAGCGGGAGGGCCAAGGAGCAGTTCTTC. Translation: CSVTPGTSGRAKEQFF.

The chain couples TRBV20-1 to TRBJ2-7; 14 bases agree with TRBD2. This CDR3 has 18 amino acids. Germline V gene sequence: CDR1 DFQATT, CDR2 SNEGSKA (reference sequence). With 6 bases clipped from V and 3 bases from J, the junction kept 16 bases outside the gene matches. The DNA of the CDR3 is TGCAGTGCCCCACCCCGCTCGGGACTAGCGGGAGTCCGCTACGAGCAGTACTTC. As protein: CSAPPRSGLAGVRYEQYF.